These 20 T cell receptor beta chains were all obtained from the same sample, sequenced in a study of blood T cell repertoires in COVID-19. Clones were sequenced by immunoSEQ multiplex PCR, and TCRdb holds only the in-frame ones, with some missing. The sample has under 70,000 clones; more than 80% are singletons. Sequenced sample: peripheral blood. The receptors originated from a human donor with active COVID-19. The donor label of this sample is uncertain.

The J gene is TRBJ2-1, the V gene TRBV29-1, with a weak D call TRBD1 (5 bases). The CDR3 length is 12 residues. Trimming left V 2 bases short and J 6 bases short, with 8 bases between. Germline-derived CDR1 and CDR2 are SQVTM and ANQGSEA. The CDR3 is CSVEQGSNEQFF. The CDR3 DNA is TGCAGCGTTGAACAGGGTTCCAATGAGCAGTTCTTC.

The chain uses TRBV7-2 and TRBJ1-6; possible D gene TRBD1, 5 bases. Germline V gene sequence: CDR1 SGHTA, CDR2 FQGNSA. Trimming removed 5 bases at V and 7 bases at J, with 15 bases between. The CDR3 runs to 15 residues. CDR3 nucleotides: TGTGCCAGCAGCCCCACCCAGGGTTACAATTCACCCCTCCACTTT. Encoded protein: CASSPTQGYNSPLHF.

This chain uses TRBV12-5 with TRBJ2-7; 7 positions agree with TRBD1. There are 16 residues in the CDR3. V trimming: 1 base; J trimming: 3 bases; junction bases outside the gene matches: 9. CDR1 is LGHNT, CDR2 FRNRAP, per germline. The CDR3 sequence is CASGLARTGDGYEQYF. The CDR3 bases are TGTGCTAGTGGTTTGGCCCGGACAGGAGACGGCTACGAGCAGTACTTC.

V usage is TRBV6-5 and J usage is TRBJ1-1; unclear D gene. Germline V gene sequence: CDR1 MNHEY, CDR2 SVGAGI. This CDR3 has 13 residues. Deletions cut 8 bases from V and 3 bases from J, with 13 bases between. CDR3 amino acids: CASSLDADTEAFF. The CDR3 DNA reads as TGTGCCAGCTCCCTTGACGCGGACACTGAAGCTTTCTTT.

CDR3 DNA sequence: TGTGCCAGCAGCCAAGATGCGGGACAAGAGACCCAGTACTTC. Protein: CASSQDAGQETQYF. V is TRBV14 and J is TRBJ2-5; D may be TRBD2 (6 bases). CDR3 length: 14 amino acids. The ends were cut back, 0 bases at V and 2 bases at J, with 7 bases in the middle. Germline V gene data show CDR1 as SGHDN and CDR2 as FVKESK.

V is TRBV4-3 and J is TRBJ2-3; TRBD2 might be the D (5 bases). The CDR3 runs 16 residues. V was trimmed by 0 bases and J by 5 bases, leaving 15 bases between them. The germline V gene encodes CDR1 LGHNA and CDR2 YSLEER. For the CDR3, the DNA is TGCGCCAGCAGCCAAGATATCGGGGTTGGGGTAGATACGCAGTATTTT. Translating gives CASSQDIGVGVDTQYF.

The genes are TRBV9 and TRBJ2-1; 8 nucleotides match TRBD2. Germline lookup yields CDR1 SGDLS and CDR2 YYNGEE. Trimming cost V 3 bases and J 3 bases; bases outside gene matches: 5. This CDR3 contains 15 residues. The CDR3 loop is CASSARAGGYNEQFF. The CDR3 DNA follows: TGTGCCAGCAGCGCTCGGGCGGGAGGCTACAATGAGCAGTTCTTC.

The CDR3 reads CASTDRQGGYTF. The CDR3, as DNA: TGTGCCAGCACCGACCGACAGGGTGGCTACACCTTC. This chain connects TRBV12-3 or TRBV12-4 to TRBJ1-2; 7 bases fit TRBD1. The CDR3 is made up of 12 amino acids. The V gene end was trimmed by 7 bases and the J gene end by 7 bases; junction bases not matched to a gene: 6.

CDR3 coding DNA: TGTGCCAGCAACCCTTTCCCGATCGGGGGGGGCGCTGAAGCTTTCTTT. Its translation: CASNPFPIGGGAEAFF. J is TRBJ1-1 and V is TRBV28, with a tentative D call TRBD1 (6 bases). The CDR3 extends over 16 amino acids. Germline V gene sequence: CDR1 MDHEN, CDR2 SYDVKM. V lost 7 bases and J 6 bases, leaving 24 bases between the germline ends.

This chain links TRBV4-3 with TRBJ1-3; 7 bases map to TRBD1. The length of the CDR3 is 16 residues. Germline V gene lookup returns CDR1 LGHNA and CDR2 YSLEER. V dropped 0 bases and J dropped 0; count of bases not matched to a gene: 2. CDR3 sequence: CASSQEGQLSGNTIYF. The DNA for the CDR3 is TGCGCCAGCAGCCAAGAGGGACAGCTCTCTGGAAACACCATATATTTT.

This clone was picked up a small number of times. The chain employs TRBV2 and TRBJ1-2; 8 bases agree with TRBD1. The germline V gene encodes CDR1 SNHLY and CDR2 FYNNEI. The junction had 7 bases not matched to a gene; V was cut back by 7 bases and J by 3 bases. The CDR3 runs 14 residues. CDR3 in amino acids: CASILTGADYGYTF. For the CDR3, the DNA is TGTGCCAGCATTCTGACAGGGGCTGACTATGGCTACACCTTC.

The V gene is TRBV28, the J gene TRBJ2-2; weak D call: TRBD2 (5 bases). This CDR3 region has 13 residues. V was pared by 6 bases and J by 3 bases, with 8 bases between. Germline CDR1 reads MDHEN; CDR2 reads SYDVKM. This CDR3 is CASSWTYTGELFF. CDR3 nucleotides: TGTGCCAGCAGCTGGACTTACACCGGGGAGCTGTTTTTT. The variable domain in full, with the rest retrieved from reference TRBV28 and TRBJ2-2, is DVKVTQSSRYLVKRTGEKVFLECVQDMDHENMFWYRQDPGLGLRLIYFSYDVKMKEKGDIPEGYSVSREKKERFSLILESASTNQTSMYLCASSWTYTGELFFGEGSRLTVL.

The CDR3 is CASSLGQGASYEQYV. For the CDR3, the DNA is TGCGCCAGCAGCTTAGGACAGGGGGCAAGCTACGAGCAGTACGTC. The V gene is TRBV5-1, the J gene TRBJ2-7; 11 bases line up with TRBD1. The germline CDR1 and CDR2 sequences are SGHRS and YFSETQ. With 2 bases clipped from V and 3 bases from J, the junction kept 4 bases outside the gene matches. The CDR3 covers 15 residues.

The rearrangement joins TRBV5-1 to TRBJ1-6; D remains ambiguous. This CDR3 is built from 15 residues. The V end lost 0 bases, the J end lost 3 bases, and 7 bases lay between the germline ends. Germline V CDR1 and CDR2: SGHRS, YFSETQ. The CDR3 DNA reads TGCGCCAGCAGCTTGGCGGGTGACTATAATTCACCCCTCCACTTT. This codes for CASSLAGDYNSPLHF.

The chain employs TRBV7-3 and TRBJ2-1; D perhaps matches TRBD1 (6 bases). This CDR3 region has 14 residues. V lost 4 bases and J 12 bases, leaving 19 bases between the germline ends. Germline V lookup: CDR1 SGHTA, CDR2 FQGTGA. CDR3 region: CASSSGSRDTPQFF. The CDR3 DNA follows: TGTGCCAGCAGCTCGGGGTCCCGGGACACCCCGCAGTTCTTC.

The CDR3 region is CASSKDITSTDTQYF. The CDR3 nucleotides read TGTGCCAGCAGCAAAGACATCACGTCTACAGATACGCAGTATTTT. The chain combines TRBV21-1 with TRBJ2-3; TRBD1 is the table's D call and was not checked against the DNA. TRBV21-1 is marked as a pseudogene. The CDR3 covers 15 residues.

This rearrangement joins TRBV27 to TRBJ2-1; 12 bases match TRBD2. Germline lookup yields CDR1 MNHEY and CDR2 SMNVEV (reference sequence). This CDR3 spans 17 amino acids. V dropped 6 bases and J dropped 2; count of bases not matched to a gene: 8. The CDR3 loop is CASSSTRTSGTYNEQFF. As DNA, the CDR3 is TGTGCCAGCAGCTCGACGCGGACTAGCGGGACCTACAATGAGCAGTTCTTC.

The chain is built from TRBV4-1 and TRBJ1-2; D not resolved. The CDR3 covers 13 residues. With 4 bases removed from V and 3 bases from J, the gap between germline ends came to 9 bases. CDR1 is MGHRA and CDR2 is YSYEKL in the germline V gene. This CDR3 reads CASSLQVDYGYTF. CDR3 sequence (DNA): TGCGCCAGCAGCCTTCAGGTAGACTATGGCTACACCTTC.

The chain couples TRBV6-5 to TRBJ1-1, with TRBD1 as a possible D gene (5 bases). CDR3 length: 12 amino acids. Germline CDR1 MNHEY, CDR2 SVGAGI. Trimming removed 10 bases at V and 7 bases at J, with 16 bases between. The CDR3 sequence: CANTQVVNEAFF. The CDR3 region has the DNA TGTGCCAACACACAGGTGGTGAATGAAGCTTTCTTT.

In the case of this clone: One junction end disagrees with the germline gene, perhaps due to a read error. The chain links TRBV7-7 to TRBJ2-2; tentatively, D is TRBD2 (6 bases). The CDR3 covers 21 residues. CDR1 and CDR2 (germline): SSHAT, FNYEAQ (reference sequence). The CDR3 DNA reads TGTGCTAGCAGCTTAGCCGTATCCCCACCCAGCGGGCGCGGGAACACCGGGGAGCTGTTTTTT. It translates to CASSLAVSPPSGRGNTGELFF.